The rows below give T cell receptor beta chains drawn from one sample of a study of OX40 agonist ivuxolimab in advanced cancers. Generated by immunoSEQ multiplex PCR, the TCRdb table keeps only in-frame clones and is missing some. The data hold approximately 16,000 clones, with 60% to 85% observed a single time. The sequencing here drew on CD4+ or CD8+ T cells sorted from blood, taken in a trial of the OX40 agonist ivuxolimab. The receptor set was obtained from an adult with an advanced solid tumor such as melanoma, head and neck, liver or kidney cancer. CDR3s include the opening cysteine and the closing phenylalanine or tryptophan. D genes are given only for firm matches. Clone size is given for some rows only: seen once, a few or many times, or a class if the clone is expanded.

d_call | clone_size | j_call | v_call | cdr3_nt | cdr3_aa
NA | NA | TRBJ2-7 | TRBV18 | TGTGCCAGCTCACCACCCAGGGGACAAACCTACGAGCAGTACTTC | CASSPPRGQTYEQYF
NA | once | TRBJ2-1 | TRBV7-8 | TGTGCCAGCAGCTCCCTAGGAAGGGGGGCCTACAATGAGCAGTTCTTC | CASSSLGRGAYNEQFF
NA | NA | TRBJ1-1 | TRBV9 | TGTGCCAGCAGCGTAGAGGGAATTAGGGAAGAAGCTTTCTTT | CASSVEGIREEAFF
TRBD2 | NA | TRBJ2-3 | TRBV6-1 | TGTGCCAGCAATGGACTAGCGGCCAGCACAGATACGCAGTATTTT | CASNGLAASTDTQYF
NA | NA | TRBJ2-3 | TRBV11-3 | TGTGCCAGCAGCTTTCCTAAGGGGGTAGGCACAGATACGCAGTATTTT | CASSFPKGVGTDTQYF
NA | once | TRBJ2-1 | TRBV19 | TGTGCCAGTAGGCCGGGCGGAGAAAATGAGCAGTTCTTC | CASRPGGENEQFF
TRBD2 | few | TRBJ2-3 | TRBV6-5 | TGTGCCAGCAGTCAACTAGCGGGGTCCACAGATACGCAGTATTTT | CASSQLAGSTDTQYF
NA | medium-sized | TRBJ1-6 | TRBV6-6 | TGTGCCAGCAGCGGGGTGGGAGAGCCACCCCTCCACTTT | CASSGVGEPPLHF
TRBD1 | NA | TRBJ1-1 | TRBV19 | TGTGCCAGTAGTACCCAGGGGGGGCGAGGGTCCGGGTTT | CASSTQGGRGSGF
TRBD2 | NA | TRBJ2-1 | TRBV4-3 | TGCGCCAGCAGCCCCCCGGGGGGGGATGAGCAGTTCTTC | CASSPPGGDEQFF
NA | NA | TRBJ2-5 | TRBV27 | TGTGCCAGCAGTACAGGGTTTGGAGAGACCCAGTACTTC | CASSTGFGETQYF
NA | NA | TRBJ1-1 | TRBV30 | TGTGCCTGGAGAAGGGCAGGGGACCTGAACACTGAAGCTTTCTTT | CAWRRAGDLNTEAFF
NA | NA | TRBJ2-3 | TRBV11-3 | TGTGCCAGCAGCTCCGGGACTGAACTTCGGACAGATACGCAGTATTTT | CASSSGTELRTDTQYF
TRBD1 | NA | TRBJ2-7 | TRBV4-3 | TGCGCCAGCAGCCAGGGCTCCGGGACAGGATTCTACGAGCAGTACTTC | CASSQGSGTGFYEQYF